These 6 T cell receptor beta chains came from one sample sequenced in a study of T cell responses to AZD1222 COVID-19 vaccine (dated by TCRdb to about 2021). What this sample's time point label stands for: about 28 days (+/-7) after the second vaccine dose. The library relied on the immunoSEQ multiplex PCR assay. Here the immuneACCESS table is served through TCRdb, limited to in-frame sequences with V and J called. Missing clones are a known gap in these copies; in checked studies unresolved V genes cover under half, and the rest lacks a known reason. The sample records over 85,000 clones, over 85% of which are singletons. Around 15% of the sample lies in the top ten. The sample consisted of peripheral blood, taken 28 days after the second AZD1222 dose. The receptors here all came from an adult who received the AZD1222 COVID-19 vaccine.

The rearrangement joins TRBV27 to TRBJ2-1, with 9 bases matching TRBD2. The CDR3 runs 16 residues. Germline V gives CDR1 MNHEY, CDR2 SMNVEV (reference sequence). With 3 bases clipped from V and 0 bases from J, the junction kept 3 bases outside the gene matches. The DNA for the CDR3 is TGTGCCAGCAGTTTGCTTAGCGGGAGCTCCTACAATGAGCAGTTCTTC. It is translated as CASSLLSGSSYNEQFF.

The chain uses TRBV11-2 and TRBJ2-2; D perhaps matches TRBD2 (6 bases). Germline loops: CDR1 SGHAT, CDR2 FQNNGV. V was pared by 4 bases and J by 3 bases, with 12 bases between. The CDR3 consists of 15 residues. Here the CDR3 DNA reads TGTGCCAGCAGCTCTATTCGGGAGCACACCGGGGAGCTGTTTTTT. It codes for CASSSIREHTGELFF.

V is TRBV19 and J is TRBJ1-6; D is unclear. V was shortened by 2 bases and J by 8 bases, with 10 bases between the two germline ends. There are 14 residues in the CDR3. Per germline, CDR1 LNHDA and CDR2 SQIVND (reference sequence). CDR3 protein: CASSISPSDSPLHF. The CDR3 bases are TGTGCCAGTAGTATATCCCCGTCCGATTCACCCCTCCACTTT.

The V gene is TRBV27, the J gene TRBJ2-2, with D hard to call. Germline V CDR1 and CDR2: MNHEY, SMNVEV (reference sequence). Trimming shortened V by 5 bases and J by 6 bases, and 10 bases separated the two germline ends. This CDR3 comprises 13 residues. This CDR3 is CASSPRVAGELFF. CDR3 coding DNA: TGTGCCAGCAGTCCAAGGGTAGCCGGGGAGCTGTTTTTT.

This chain links TRBV6-5 with TRBJ1-2; possible D gene TRBD1, 5 bases. Germline-derived CDR1 and CDR2 are MNHEY and SVGAGI. V was pared by 0 bases and J by 10 bases, with 21 bases between. The CDR3 sequence is 16 residues long. The CDR3 DNA is TGTGCCAGCAGTTACTCCGGGCAGGGATCCCGATCTGTCTACACCTTC. Translated, it gives CASSYSGQGSRSVYTF.

CDR3 residues: CATSGGTVPYEQYF. CDR3 DNA sequence: TGTGCCACCAGTGGCGGGACAGTTCCGTACGAGCAGTACTTC. The chain is built from TRBV24-1 and TRBJ2-7, with D perhaps matching TRBD1 (7 bases). There are 14 residues in the CDR3. Germline V gives CDR1 KGHDR, CDR2 SFDVKD. V lost 5 bases to trimming and J lost 4 bases, with 14 bases between them.